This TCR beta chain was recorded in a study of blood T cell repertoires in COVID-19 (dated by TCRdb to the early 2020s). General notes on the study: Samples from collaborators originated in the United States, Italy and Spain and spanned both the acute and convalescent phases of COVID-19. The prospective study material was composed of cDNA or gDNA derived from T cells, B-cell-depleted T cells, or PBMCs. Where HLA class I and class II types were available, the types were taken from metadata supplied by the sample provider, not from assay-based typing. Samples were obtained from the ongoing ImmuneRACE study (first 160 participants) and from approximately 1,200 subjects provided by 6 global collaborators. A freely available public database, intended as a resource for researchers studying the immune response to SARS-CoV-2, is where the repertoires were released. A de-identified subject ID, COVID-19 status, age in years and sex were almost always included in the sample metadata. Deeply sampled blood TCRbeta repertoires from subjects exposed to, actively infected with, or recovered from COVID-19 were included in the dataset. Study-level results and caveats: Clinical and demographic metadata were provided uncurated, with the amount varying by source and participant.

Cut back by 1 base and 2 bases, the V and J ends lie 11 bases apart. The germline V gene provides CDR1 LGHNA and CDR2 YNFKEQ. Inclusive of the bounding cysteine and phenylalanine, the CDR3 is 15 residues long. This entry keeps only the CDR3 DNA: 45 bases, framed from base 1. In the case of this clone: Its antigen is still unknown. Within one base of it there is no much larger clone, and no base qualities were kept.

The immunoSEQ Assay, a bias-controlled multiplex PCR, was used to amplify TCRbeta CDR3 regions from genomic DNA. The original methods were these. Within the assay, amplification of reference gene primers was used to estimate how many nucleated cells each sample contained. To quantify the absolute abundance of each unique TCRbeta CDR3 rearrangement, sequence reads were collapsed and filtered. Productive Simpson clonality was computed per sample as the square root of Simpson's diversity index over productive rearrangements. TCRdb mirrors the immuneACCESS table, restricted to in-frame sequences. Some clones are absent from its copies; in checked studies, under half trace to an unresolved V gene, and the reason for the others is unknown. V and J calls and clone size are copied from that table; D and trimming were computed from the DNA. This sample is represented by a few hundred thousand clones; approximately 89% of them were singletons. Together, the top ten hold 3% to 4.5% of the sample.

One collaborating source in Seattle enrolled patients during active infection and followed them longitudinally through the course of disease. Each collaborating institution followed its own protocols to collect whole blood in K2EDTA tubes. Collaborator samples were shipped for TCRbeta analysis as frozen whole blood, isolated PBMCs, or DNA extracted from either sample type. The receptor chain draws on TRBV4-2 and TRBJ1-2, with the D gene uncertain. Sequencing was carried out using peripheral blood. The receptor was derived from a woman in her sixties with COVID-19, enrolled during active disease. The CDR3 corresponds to CASSQATGSNYGYTF. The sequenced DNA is TGTGCCAGCAGCCAAGCCACCGGGAGCAACTATGGCTACACCTTC.